This T cell receptor beta chain was captured by sequencing in a study of CD8+ T cells in alopecia areata. Study in general: Tofacitinib lasted 6 to 18 months, then 6 months off drug. Whole-study findings and limits: With patients, TCR sharing proved less clear than in mice, a difference possibly related to HLA.

Specimens obtained from alopecia areata patients comprised lesional scalp punch biopsies and peripheral blood. Cell sorting on a FACSAria was used to separate CD4+ and CD8+ T cells from the PBMCs. About this clone itself: Antigen unknown.

Looked up from germline, CDR1 is SQVTM and CDR2 is ANQGSEA. CDR3 length equals 18 residues. V dropped 3 bases and J dropped 4; count of bases not matched to a gene: 11. The sequencing template was cDNA reverse transcribed from extracted RNA. The repertoire was sequenced with immunoSEQ multiplex PCR; TCRdb's copy has only in-frame clones and lacks some. The sample lists approximately 150,000 clones, around 71% occurring once. This sequence originates from a human donor with alopecia areata. This chain uses TRBV29-1 with TRBJ2-1; TRBD2 agrees at 14 bases. Source: CD8+ T cells sorted from blood, taken at week 0. This CDR3 is CSVEGVLTSGGDYNEQFF. DNA for the CDR3: TGCAGCGTTGAGGGAGTTTTGACTAGCGGGGGGGATTACAATGAGCAGTTCTTC.